This T cell receptor beta chain is from a study of persistence of HIV-infected CD4 T cells. This clone was counted a few times. Its antigen is not known. Sequencing used immunoSEQ version 4 in survey mode. Repertoires were generated with immunoSEQ multiplex PCR, while TCRdb's copy carries only in-frame clones and drops some. Of around 35,000 clones listed, around 80% are singletons. Between the trimmed V and J ends, which lost 3 bases and 6 bases, there was a span of 6 bases. Germline CDR1 is SNHLY and CDR2 is FYNNEI. This CDR3 is 11 amino acids long. Lysates of CMV-infected fibroblasts at 9.5 to 10 ug/mL stimulated these cells. Sorted nonresponding memory CD4+ T cells were CD40L-negative, CD69-negative, CD45RO-high. For about 17 hours, CD8-depleted PBMCs received anti-CD28/CD49d costimulation, a CD40-blocking antibody and enfuvirtide.

The receptor was isolated from an adult man with HIV who was CMV-seropositive. The starting material was CD4+ T cells sorted from PBMCs after approximately 20-hour stimulation, obtained from a patient who received antiretroviral therapy. The V call is TRBV2, the J call TRBJ2-7; D unclear. The CDR3 loop is CASSETSEQYF. CDR3 nucleotide sequence: TGTGCCAGCAGTGAGACGAGCGAGCAGTACTTC.